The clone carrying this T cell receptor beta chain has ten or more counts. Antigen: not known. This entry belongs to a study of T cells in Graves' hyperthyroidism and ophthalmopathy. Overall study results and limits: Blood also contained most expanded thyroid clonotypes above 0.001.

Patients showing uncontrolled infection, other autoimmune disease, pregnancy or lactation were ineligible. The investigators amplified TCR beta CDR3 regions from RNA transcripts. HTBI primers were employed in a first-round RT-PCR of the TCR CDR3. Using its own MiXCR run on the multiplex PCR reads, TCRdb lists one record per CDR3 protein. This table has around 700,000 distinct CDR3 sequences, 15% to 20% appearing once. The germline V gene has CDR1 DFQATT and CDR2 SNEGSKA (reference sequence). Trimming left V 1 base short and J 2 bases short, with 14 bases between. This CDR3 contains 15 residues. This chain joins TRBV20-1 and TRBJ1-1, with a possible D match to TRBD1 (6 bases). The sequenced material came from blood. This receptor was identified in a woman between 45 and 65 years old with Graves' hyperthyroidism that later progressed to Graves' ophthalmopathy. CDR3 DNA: TGCAGTGCTAGAGGTCCGCAGGGACACAACACTGAAGCTTTCTTT. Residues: CSARGPQGHNTEAFF.